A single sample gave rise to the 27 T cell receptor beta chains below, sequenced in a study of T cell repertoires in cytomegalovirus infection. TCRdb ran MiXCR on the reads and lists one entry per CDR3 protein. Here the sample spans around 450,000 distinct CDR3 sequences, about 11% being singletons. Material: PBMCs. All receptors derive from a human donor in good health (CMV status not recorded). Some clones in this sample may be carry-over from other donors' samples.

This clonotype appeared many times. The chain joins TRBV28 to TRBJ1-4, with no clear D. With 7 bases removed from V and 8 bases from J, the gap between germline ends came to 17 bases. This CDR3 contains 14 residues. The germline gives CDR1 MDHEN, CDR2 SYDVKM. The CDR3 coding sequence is TGTGCCAGCACTCTTCCCGGGCGCAGGGAAAAACTGTTTTTT. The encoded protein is CASTLPGRREKLFF.

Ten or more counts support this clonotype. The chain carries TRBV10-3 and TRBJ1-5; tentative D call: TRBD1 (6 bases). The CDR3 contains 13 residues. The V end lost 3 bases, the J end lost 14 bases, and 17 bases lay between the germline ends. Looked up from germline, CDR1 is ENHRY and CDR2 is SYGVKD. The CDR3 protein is CAISEHVGAQKHF. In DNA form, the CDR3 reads TGTGCCATCAGTGAACACGTGGGGGCACAGAAGCATTTT.

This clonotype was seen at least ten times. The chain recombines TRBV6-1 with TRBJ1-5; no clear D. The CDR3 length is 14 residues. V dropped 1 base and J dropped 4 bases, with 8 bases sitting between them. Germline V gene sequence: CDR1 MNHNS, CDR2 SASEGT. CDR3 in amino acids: CASSEVRRNQPQHF. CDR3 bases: TGTGCCAGCAGTGAAGTACGAAGGAATCAGCCCCAGCATTTT.

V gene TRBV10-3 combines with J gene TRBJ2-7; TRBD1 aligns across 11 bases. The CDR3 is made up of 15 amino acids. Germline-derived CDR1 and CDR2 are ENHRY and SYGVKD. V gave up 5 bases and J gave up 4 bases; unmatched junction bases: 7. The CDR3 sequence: CAISPGQGATYEQYF. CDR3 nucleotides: TGTGCCATCAGTCCTGGACAGGGGGCGACTTACGAGCAGTACTTC.

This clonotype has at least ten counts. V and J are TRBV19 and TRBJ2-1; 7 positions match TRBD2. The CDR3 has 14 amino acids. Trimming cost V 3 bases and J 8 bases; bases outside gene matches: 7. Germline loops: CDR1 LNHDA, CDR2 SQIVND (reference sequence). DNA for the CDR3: TGTGCCAGTAGTATCCGGGAGGCCGGGGATGAGCAGTTCTTC. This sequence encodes CASSIREAGDEQFF.

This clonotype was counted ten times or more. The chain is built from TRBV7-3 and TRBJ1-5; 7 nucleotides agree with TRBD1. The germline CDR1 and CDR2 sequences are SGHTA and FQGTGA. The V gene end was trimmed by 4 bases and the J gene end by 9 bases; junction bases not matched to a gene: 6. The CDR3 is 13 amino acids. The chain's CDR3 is CASSSGTAGPQHF. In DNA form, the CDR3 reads TGTGCCAGCAGCTCTGGGACAGCCGGGCCCCAGCATTTT.

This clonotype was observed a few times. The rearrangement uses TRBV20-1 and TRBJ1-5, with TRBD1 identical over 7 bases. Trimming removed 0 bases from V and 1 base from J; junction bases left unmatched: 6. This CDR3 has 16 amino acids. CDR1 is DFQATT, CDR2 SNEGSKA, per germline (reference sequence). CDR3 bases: TGCAGTGCTAGAGATCCGCAGGGACAGAGCAATCAGCCCCAGCATTTT. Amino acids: CSARDPQGQSNQPQHF.

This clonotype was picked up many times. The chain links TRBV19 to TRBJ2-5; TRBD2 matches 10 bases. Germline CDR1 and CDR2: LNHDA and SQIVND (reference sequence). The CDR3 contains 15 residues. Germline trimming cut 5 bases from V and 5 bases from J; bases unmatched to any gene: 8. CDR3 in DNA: TGTGCCAGTAGTCCCATAGCGGGAGGAAGTGAGACCCAGTACTTC. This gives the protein CASSPIAGGSETQYF.

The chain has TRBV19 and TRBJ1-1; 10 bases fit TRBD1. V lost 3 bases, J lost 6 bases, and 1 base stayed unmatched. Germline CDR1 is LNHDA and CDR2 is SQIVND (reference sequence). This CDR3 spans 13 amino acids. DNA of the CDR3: TGTGCCAGTAGTATCGGGACAGGGGCTGAAGCTTTCTTT. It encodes CASSIGTGAEAFF. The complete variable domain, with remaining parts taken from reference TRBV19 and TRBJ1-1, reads DGGITQSPKYLFRKEGQNVTLSCEQNLNHDAMYWYRQDPGQGLRLIYYSQIVNDFQKGDIAEGYSVSREKKESFPLTVTSAQKNPTAFYLCASSIGTGAEAFFGQGTRLTVV.

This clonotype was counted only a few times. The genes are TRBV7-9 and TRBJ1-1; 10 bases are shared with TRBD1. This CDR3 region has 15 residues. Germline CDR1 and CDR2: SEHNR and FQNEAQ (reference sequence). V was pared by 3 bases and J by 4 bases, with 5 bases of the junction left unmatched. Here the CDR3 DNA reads TGTGCCAGCAGCTTTCTCCGGGACAGGGGCACTGAAGCTTTCTTT. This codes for CASSFLRDRGTEAFF.

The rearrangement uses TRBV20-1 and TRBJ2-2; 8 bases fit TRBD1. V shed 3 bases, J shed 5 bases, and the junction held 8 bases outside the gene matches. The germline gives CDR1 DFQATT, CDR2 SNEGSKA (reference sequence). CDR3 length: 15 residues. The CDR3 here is CSASGTGWGTGELFF. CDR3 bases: TGCAGTGCTAGTGGGACAGGATGGGGAACCGGGGAGCTGTTTTTT.

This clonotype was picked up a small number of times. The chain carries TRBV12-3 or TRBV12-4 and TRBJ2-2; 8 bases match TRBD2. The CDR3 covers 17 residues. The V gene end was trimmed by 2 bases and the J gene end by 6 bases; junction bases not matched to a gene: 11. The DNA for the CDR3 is TGTGCCAGCAGTTTACCGGGACTAGTAATTTCTCCCGGGGAGCTGTTTTTT. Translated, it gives CASSLPGLVISPGELFF.

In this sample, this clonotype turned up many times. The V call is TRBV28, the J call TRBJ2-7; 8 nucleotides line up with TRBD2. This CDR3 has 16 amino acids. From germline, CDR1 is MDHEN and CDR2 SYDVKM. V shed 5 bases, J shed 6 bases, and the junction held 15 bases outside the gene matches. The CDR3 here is CASSPGRAGGTSEQYF. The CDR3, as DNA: TGTGCCAGCAGTCCGGGCCGGGCGGGAGGCACCTCCGAGCAGTACTTC.

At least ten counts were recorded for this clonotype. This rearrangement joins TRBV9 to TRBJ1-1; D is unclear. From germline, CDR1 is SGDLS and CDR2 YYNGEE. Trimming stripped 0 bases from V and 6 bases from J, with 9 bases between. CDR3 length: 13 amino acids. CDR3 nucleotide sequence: TGTGCCAGCAGCGTAGAGGAGGCGGCTGAAGCTTTCTTT. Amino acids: CASSVEEAAEAFF.

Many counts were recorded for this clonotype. The CDR3 nucleotides are TGTGCCAGCACTACAACAGGGGCGGCTGGAAACACCATATATTTT. Translating it yields CASTTTGAAGNTIYF. The chain is built from TRBV12-3 or TRBV12-4 and TRBJ1-3, with 7 bases fitting TRBD1. V shed 7 bases, J shed 2 bases, and the junction held 8 bases outside the gene matches. The CDR3 extends over 15 amino acids.

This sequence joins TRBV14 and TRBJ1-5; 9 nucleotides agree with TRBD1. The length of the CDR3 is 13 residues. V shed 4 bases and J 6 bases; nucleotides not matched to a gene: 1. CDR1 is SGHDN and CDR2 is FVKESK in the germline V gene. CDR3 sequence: CASSRTGAQPQHF. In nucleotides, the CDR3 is TGTGCCAGCAGCCGGACAGGGGCTCAGCCCCAGCATTTT.

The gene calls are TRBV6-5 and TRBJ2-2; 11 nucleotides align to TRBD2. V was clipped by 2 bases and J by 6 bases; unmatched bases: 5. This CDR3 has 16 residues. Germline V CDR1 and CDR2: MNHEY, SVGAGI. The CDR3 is CASSYISGGVSGELFF. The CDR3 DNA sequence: TGTGCCAGCAGTTACATTAGCGGGGGGGTCTCCGGGGAGCTGTTTTTT.

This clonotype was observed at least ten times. CDR3 loop: CASSAPYRDRGRTGELFF. Written as DNA, the CDR3 is TGTGCCAGCAGCGCCCCCTACCGGGACAGGGGGCGAACCGGGGAGCTGTTTTTT. The rearrangement joins TRBV7-9 to TRBJ2-2, with 12 bases identical to TRBD1. The CDR3 is 18 amino acids. From germline, CDR1 is SEHNR and CDR2 FQNEAQ (reference sequence). V was pared by 5 bases and J by 5 bases, with 12 bases of the junction left unmatched.

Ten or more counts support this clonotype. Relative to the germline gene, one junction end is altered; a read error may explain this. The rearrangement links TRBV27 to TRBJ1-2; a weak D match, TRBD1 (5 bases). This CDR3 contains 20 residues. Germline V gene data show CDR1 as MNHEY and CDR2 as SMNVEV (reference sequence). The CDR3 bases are TGTGCCAGCAGTTCCCTCTACTCACCACAGACAGCCACTACTAATTATGGCTACACCTTC. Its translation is CASSSLYSPQTATTNYGYTF.

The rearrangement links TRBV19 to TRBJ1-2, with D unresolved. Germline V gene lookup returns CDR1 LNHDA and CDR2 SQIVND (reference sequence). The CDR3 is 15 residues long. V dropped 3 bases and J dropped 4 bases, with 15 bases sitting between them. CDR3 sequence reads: CASSMPGVRVYGYTF. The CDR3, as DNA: TGTGCCAGTAGTATGCCAGGAGTCCGTGTCTATGGCTACACCTTC.

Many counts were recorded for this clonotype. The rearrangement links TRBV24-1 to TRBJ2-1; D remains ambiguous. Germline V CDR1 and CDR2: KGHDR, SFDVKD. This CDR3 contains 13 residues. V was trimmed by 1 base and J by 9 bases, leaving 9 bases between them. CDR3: CATSDFSLTEQFF. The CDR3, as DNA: TGTGCCACCAGTGATTTTTCCCTAACTGAGCAGTTCTTC.

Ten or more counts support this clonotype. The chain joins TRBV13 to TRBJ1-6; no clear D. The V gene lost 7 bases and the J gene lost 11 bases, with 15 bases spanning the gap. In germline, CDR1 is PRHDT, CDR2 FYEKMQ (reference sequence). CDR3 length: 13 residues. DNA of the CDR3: TGTGCCAGCACCCAGACCTCGAGGCCACCCCTCCACTTT. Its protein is CASTQTSRPPLHF.

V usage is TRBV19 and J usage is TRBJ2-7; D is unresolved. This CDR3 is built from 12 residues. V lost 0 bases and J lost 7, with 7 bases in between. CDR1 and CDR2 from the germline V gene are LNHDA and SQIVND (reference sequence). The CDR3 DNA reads TGTGCCAGTAGTATAGATTTTCGGGAGCAGTACTTC. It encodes CASSIDFREQYF.

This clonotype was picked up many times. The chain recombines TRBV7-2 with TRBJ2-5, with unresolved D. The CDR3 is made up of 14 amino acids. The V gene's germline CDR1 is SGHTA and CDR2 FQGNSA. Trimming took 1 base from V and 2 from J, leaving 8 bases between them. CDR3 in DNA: TGTGCCAGCAGCTTAGGCTGGGCACAAGAGACCCAGTACTTC. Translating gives CASSLGWAQETQYF.

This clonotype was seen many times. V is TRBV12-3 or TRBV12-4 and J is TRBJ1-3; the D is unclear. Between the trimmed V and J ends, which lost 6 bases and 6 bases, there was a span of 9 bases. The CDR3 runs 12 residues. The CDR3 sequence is CASSPLSNTIYF. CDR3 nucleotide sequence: TGTGCCAGCAGCCCCCTCTCAAACACCATATATTTT.

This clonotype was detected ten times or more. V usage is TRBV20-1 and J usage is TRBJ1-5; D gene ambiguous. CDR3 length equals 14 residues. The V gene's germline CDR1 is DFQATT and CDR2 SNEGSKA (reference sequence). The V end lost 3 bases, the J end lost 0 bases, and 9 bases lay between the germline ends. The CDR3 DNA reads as TGCAGTGCTAGGCCCGGGAATAGCAATCAGCCCCAGCATTTT. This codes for CSARPGNSNQPQHF.

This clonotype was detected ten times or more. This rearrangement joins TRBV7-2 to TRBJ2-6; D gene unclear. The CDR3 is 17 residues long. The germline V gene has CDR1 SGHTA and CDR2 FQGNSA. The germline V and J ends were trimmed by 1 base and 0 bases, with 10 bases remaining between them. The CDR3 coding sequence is TGTGCCAGCAGCTTAGGCGGACGGAACTCTGGGGCCAACGTCCTGACTTTC. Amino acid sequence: CASSLGGRNSGANVLTF.